The next 15 T cell receptor beta chains were all read from a single sample in a study of beta chain features in type 1 diabetes. Study outcomes and limitations: When Type 1 diabetes patients were examined, their TCRB CDR3s proved moderately but significantly shorter in all four CD4+ subsets.

TCRB transcripts that were expressed got sequenced, as all of the isolated RNA had been reverse transcribed. The data were produced by immunoSEQ multiplex PCR, yet TCRdb's version contains in-frame clones alone and is incomplete. The sample holds 300,000 to 350,000 clones; roughly 14% are singletons and the top ten take nearly 0.015%. These receptors lack a known antigen. The sequenced sample was naive CD4+ T cells from blood. The origin of the receptors is a woman aged 18-29 years with type 1 diabetes.

The sample holds one count of this clone. This sample includes further DNA sequences coding for the same CDR3. The chain couples TRBV30 to TRBJ1-5; 7 bases match TRBD1. The CDR3 is made up of 13 amino acids. Trimming at V came to 3 bases and at J to 4 bases, leaving 3 bases not matched to a gene. Germline CDR1 is GTSNPN and CDR2 is SVGIG (reference sequence). CDR3 bases: TGTGCCTGGAGCCCACAGGGGAATCAGCCCCAGCATTTT. This codes for CAWSPQGNQPQHF.

The V and J genes are TRBV18 and TRBJ2-1, with D unresolved. Between the trimmed V and J ends, which lost 5 bases and 3 bases, there was a span of 5 bases. Per the germline V gene, CDR1 is KGHSH and CDR2 is LQKENI. This CDR3 is 12 amino acids long. The CDR3 region is CASSWSYNEQFF. DNA for the CDR3: TGTGCCAGCTCATGGAGCTACAATGAGCAGTTCTTC.

V and J are TRBV7-9 and TRBJ1-1; D unresolved. With 5 bases removed from V and 1 base from J, the gap between germline ends came to 11 bases. The CDR3 is 14 amino acids. Germline V gene lookup returns CDR1 SEHNR and CDR2 FQNEAQ (reference sequence). CDR3 DNA: TGTGCCAGCAGCCCAAACAACAGGAACACTGAAGCTTTCTTT. This translates into CASSPNNRNTEAFF.

The sample holds a few counts of this clone. This sequence joins TRBV29-1 and TRBJ2-3; D uncertain. V was pared by 4 bases and J by 2 bases, with 22 bases between. The CDR3 runs to 17 residues. Germline CDR1 is SQVTM and CDR2 is ANQGSEA. The CDR3 protein is CSVAPSAVLGYTDTQYF. The CDR3 DNA reads as TGCAGCGTTGCCCCCTCGGCGGTCCTCGGGTACACAGATACGCAGTATTTT.

This clone showed up just a few times. The chain carries TRBV29-1 and TRBJ2-5; 14 nucleotides agree with TRBD2. The CDR3 spans 16 residues. Germline-derived CDR1 and CDR2 are SQVTM and ANQGSEA. Unmatched junction bases numbered 6, after V lost 1 base and J lost 5 bases. The CDR3 is CSVEGGTSGSYETQYF. DNA of the CDR3: TGCAGCGTTGAAGGCGGGACTAGCGGGAGCTATGAGACCCAGTACTTC.

In its sample, this clone was seen a few times. This chain connects TRBV11-2 to TRBJ2-7; 8 bases map to TRBD2. Trimming removed 5 bases from V and 6 bases from J; junction bases left unmatched: 12. CDR1 is SGHAT and CDR2 is FQNNGV in the germline V gene. The length of the CDR3 is 15 residues. The chain's CDR3 is CASSPITGGNGEQYV. CDR3 in DNA: TGTGCCAGCAGCCCTATAACGGGAGGGAACGGCGAGCAGTACGTC.

CDR3 coding DNA: TGTGCCAGCAGTGAAGGCCTAGCGGGAGAGGATACGCAGTATTTT. As protein: CASSEGLAGEDTQYF. This chain joins TRBV2 and TRBJ2-3, with 10 positions matching TRBD2. Germline lookup yields CDR1 SNHLY and CDR2 FYNNEI. The CDR3 totals 15 residues. J lost 6 bases, V lost 1 base, and 4 bases had no gene match.

This chain links TRBV27 with TRBJ2-1; maybe TRBD2 (6 bases). This CDR3 spans 16 amino acids. Trimming cost V 5 bases and J 4 bases, with 18 bases left between them. Per the germline V gene, CDR1 is MNHEY and CDR2 is SMNVEV (reference sequence). CDR3 amino acids: CASSLQTRRGYNEQFF. The CDR3 bases are TGTGCCAGCAGTCTCCAAACAAGGCGGGGATACAATGAGCAGTTCTTC.

The rearrangement links TRBV7-9 to TRBJ2-5, with TRBD1 as a possible D gene (5 bases). The germline V gene has CDR1 SEHNR and CDR2 FQNEAQ (reference sequence). V dropped 1 base and J dropped 4 bases, with 16 bases sitting between them. The CDR3 sequence is 16 residues long. Here the CDR3 reads CASSLGPWQGGETQYF. The CDR3 DNA sequence: TGTGCCAGCAGCTTAGGTCCCTGGCAGGGTGGAGAGACCCAGTACTTC.

The chain employs TRBV29-1 and TRBJ1-2; no clear D gene. Germline V gene sequence: CDR1 SQVTM, CDR2 ANQGSEA. V was clipped by 4 bases and J by 3 bases, with 9 bases between them. The CDR3 has 12 amino acids. The DNA of the CDR3 is TGCAGCGTTGTCGACGGAGACTATGGCTACACCTTC. This encodes CSVVDGDYGYTF.

This clone has a handful of counts. The chain carries TRBV19 and TRBJ2-1; 9 bases are shared with TRBD2. Germline-derived CDR1 and CDR2 are LNHDA and SQIVND (reference sequence). With V trimmed by 7 bases and J by 8 bases, 18 bases remained unmatched. This CDR3 is built from 17 residues. Here the CDR3 reads CASTSPAAGGVPHEQFF. In DNA form, the CDR3 reads TGTGCCAGTACTTCCCCGGCGGCGGGAGGGGTGCCCCATGAGCAGTTCTTC.

The chain uses TRBV7-2 and TRBJ2-1; D remains unclear. Germline CDR1 SGHTA, CDR2 FQGNSA. The CDR3 runs to 13 residues. V was clipped by 1 base and J by 10 bases, with 11 bases between them. This CDR3 reads CASSLVGYSEQFF. The CDR3 nucleotides read TGTGCCAGCAGCTTAGTTGGGTACAGCGAGCAGTTCTTC.

This sequence joins TRBV15 and TRBJ1-4, with a possible D match to TRBD1 (5 bases). CDR1 is LNHNV and CDR2 is YYDKDF in the germline V gene (reference sequence). V was clipped by 3 bases and J by 8 bases, with 16 bases between them. The CDR3 is 15 residues long. The CDR3: CATSSGPRGWEKLFF. For the CDR3, the DNA is TGTGCCACCAGCAGCGGCCCAAGGGGTTGGGAAAAACTGTTTTTT.

V is TRBV28 and J is TRBJ2-7; D not resolved. This CDR3 contains 12 residues. Trimming stripped 4 bases from V and 7 bases from J, with 11 bases between. CDR1 and CDR2 (germline): MDHEN, SYDVKM. The CDR3 DNA reads TGTGCCAGCAGTTCCCCCATGAGGGAGCAGTACGTC. Translation gives CASSSPMREQYV.

The chain links TRBV28 to TRBJ2-7; TRBD2 matches at 10 bases. This CDR3 has 14 amino acids. From germline, CDR1 is MDHEN and CDR2 SYDVKM. J lost 3 bases, V lost 5 bases, and 4 bases had no gene match. CDR3 DNA: TGTGCCAGCAGTGTGACTAGCGGGCACTACGAGCAGTACTTC. This sequence encodes CASSVTSGHYEQYF.